One sample yielded the 29 T cell receptor beta chains listed below, sequenced in a study of T cell responses to AZD1222 COVID-19 vaccine. TCRdb keeps only in-frame clones here, not all; method: immunoSEQ multiplex PCR. The data hold about 76,000 clones, with roughly 90% observed a single time. This specimen consisted of peripheral blood, obtained on day 0 of AZD1222 vaccination. The receptors were gathered from an adult in good health.

The V gene is TRBV6-2 or TRBV6-3, the J gene TRBJ2-3; D is ambiguous. Germline V gives CDR1 MNHEY, CDR2 SVGEGT. Trimming took off 6 bases at V and 6 bases at J, with 10 bases between the two ends. The CDR3 is 12 amino acids. CDR3 sequence (DNA): TGTGCCAGCAGCCCTTTCTCGGATACGCAGTATTTT. Its protein is CASSPFSDTQYF.

DNA for the CDR3: TGTGCCAGCAGTTACTGGGGAAGCTCTGGAAACACCATATATTTT. It yields the protein CASSYWGSSGNTIYF. V and J are TRBV6-2 or TRBV6-3 and TRBJ1-3; D remains ambiguous. Germline CDR1 reads MNHEY; CDR2 reads SVGEGT. The CDR3 runs to 15 residues. V was clipped by 1 base and J by 0 bases, with 7 bases between them.

J is TRBJ2-4 and V is TRBV2; unclear D gene. Per germline, CDR1 SNHLY and CDR2 FYNNEI. The CDR3 has 12 amino acids. Trimming took 6 bases from V and 7 from J, leaving 10 bases between them. CDR3 region: CASREMGNIQYF. The CDR3 region has the DNA TGTGCCAGCAGAGAAATGGGTAACATTCAGTACTTC.

The CDR3 DNA follows: TGTGCCAGCAGTCAACAGGGGGCTGACACTGAAGCTTTCTTT. Its translation is CASSQQGADTEAFF. The rearrangement joins TRBV6-6 to TRBJ1-1; 9 bases line up with TRBD1. Looked up from germline, CDR1 is MNHNY and CDR2 is SVGAGI (reference sequence). CDR3 length: 14 amino acids. V was pared by 5 bases and J by 3 bases, with 4 bases of the junction left unmatched.

The chain is built from TRBV7-9 and TRBJ1-3; D may be TRBD1 (5 bases). Looked up from germline, CDR1 is SEHNR and CDR2 is FQNEAQ (reference sequence). The CDR3 covers 15 residues. V dropped 1 base and J dropped 4 bases, with 11 bases sitting between them. CDR3 sequence (DNA): TGTGCCAGCAGCTTAGGTGAGACAGCCGGAAACACCATATATTTT. This translates into CASSLGETAGNTIYF.

The chain employs TRBV19 and TRBJ2-2; D not resolved. CDR1 is LNHDA and CDR2 is SQIVND in the germline V gene (reference sequence). The CDR3 runs to 13 residues. Trimming stripped 10 bases from V and 0 bases from J, with 9 bases between. The chain's CDR3 is CATSPTNTGELFF. In DNA form, the CDR3 reads TGTGCCACCTCACCAACGAACACCGGGGAGCTGTTTTTT.

The chain uses TRBV7-2 and TRBJ1-4; a possible D gene is TRBD1 (5 bases). V gave up 5 bases and J gave up 6 bases, with 13 bases separating them. The CDR3 has 14 amino acids. CDR1 is SGHTA, CDR2 FQGNSA, per germline. CDR3 in amino acids: CASSLRGVDEKLFF. The DNA of the CDR3 is TGTGCCAGCAGCCTACGGGGGGTGGATGAAAAACTGTTTTTT.

The genes are TRBV5-6 and TRBJ1-1, with D perhaps TRBD1 (6 bases). The CDR3 runs 15 residues. Germline values: CDR1 SGHDT, CDR2 YYEEEE. Trimming shortened V by 7 bases and J by 3 bases, and 19 bases separated the two germline ends. In nucleotides, the CDR3 is TGTGCCAGCTCCCTGCCCGGACAGCTTGACACTGAAGCTTTCTTT. This codes for CASSLPGQLDTEAFF.

V usage is TRBV28 and J usage is TRBJ1-5; 7 bases map to TRBD1. The length of the CDR3 is 14 residues. The V gene end was trimmed by 1 base and the J gene end by 5 bases; junction bases not matched to a gene: 2. CDR1 and CDR2 (germline): MDHEN, SYDVKM. The CDR3: CASSLYRGDQPQHF. CDR3 nucleotides: TGTGCCAGCAGTTTATACAGGGGTGATCAGCCCCAGCATTTT.

The V and J genes are TRBV6-6 and TRBJ2-7; D perhaps matches TRBD1 (6 bases). The CDR3 consists of 14 residues. Trimming pared 7 bases from V and 5 bases from J, leaving 18 bases between. Germline CDR1 reads MNHNY; CDR2 reads SVGAGI (reference sequence). CDR3 protein: CASKNIQGLDEQYF. DNA of the CDR3: TGTGCCAGCAAAAATATACAGGGTTTGGACGAGCAGTACTTC.

The CDR3 loop is CASSRSVGPQHF. For the CDR3, the DNA is TGTGCCAGCAGCCGGAGTGTGGGGCCCCAGCATTTT. The chain links TRBV6-5 to TRBJ1-5; D gene ambiguous. The V and J ends lost 6 bases and 9 bases respectively, with 12 bases between them. This CDR3 contains 12 residues. Germline V gives CDR1 MNHEY, CDR2 SVGAGI.

The rearrangement joins TRBV7-6 to TRBJ2-2, with D possibly matching TRBD2 (6 bases). Deletions cut 2 bases from V and 7 bases from J, with 17 bases between. The CDR3 is made up of 16 amino acids. Germline V gene sequence: CDR1 SGHVS, CDR2 FNYEAQ. Here the CDR3 DNA reads TGTGCCAGCAGCTTAATTTTCGGCGTGGGGGGCGGGGAGCTGTTTTTT. This sequence encodes CASSLIFGVGGGELFF.

The J gene is TRBJ1-2, the V gene TRBV4-3; perhaps TRBD1 as D (5 bases). V dropped 0 bases and J dropped 8 bases, with 10 bases sitting between them. Germline V gene sequence: CDR1 LGHNA, CDR2 YSLEER. The CDR3 runs to 13 residues. CDR3 region: CASSQETRGGYTF. In DNA, the CDR3 is TGCGCCAGCAGCCAAGAAACGAGGGGAGGCTACACCTTC.

The chain employs TRBV2 and TRBJ2-1; 9 nucleotides align to TRBD1. Germline trimming cut 8 bases from V and 3 bases from J; bases unmatched to any gene: 11. This CDR3 contains 16 residues. CDR1 and CDR2 from the germline V gene are SNHLY and FYNNEI. This chain's CDR3 is CASRRTGALGYNEQFF. The DNA for the CDR3 is TGTGCCAGCCGAAGGACAGGGGCTCTAGGCTACAATGAGCAGTTCTTC. Based on the CDR3 plus reference TRBV2 and TRBJ2-1, the full variable domain is EPEVTQTPSHQVTQMGQEVILRCVPISNHLYFYWYRQILGQKVEFLVSFYNNEISEKSEIFDDQFSVERPDGSNFTLKIRSTKLEDSAMYFCASRRTGALGYNEQFFGPGTRLTVL.

This clone occurred once. This chain joins TRBV7-2 and TRBJ2-4; the D gene is possibly TRBD2 (7 bases). CDR1 and CDR2 from the germline V gene are SGHTA and FQGNSA. The CDR3 length is 17 residues. V lost 1 base to trimming and J lost 5 bases, with 18 bases between them. The CDR3 coding sequence is TGTGCCAGCAGCTTAGTCGGGGCCAGGGGAGGGCAAAACATTCAGTACTTC. Translating gives CASSLVGARGGQNIQYF.

The chain combines TRBV5-6 with TRBJ1-2; tentatively, D is TRBD1 (6 bases). The CDR3 loop spans 12 amino acids. V lost 3 bases, J lost 5 bases, and 8 bases lay in between. Germline CDR1 SGHDT, CDR2 YYEEEE. CDR3 in DNA: TGTGCCAGCAGCTCTGGACAGTATGGCTACACCTTC. This encodes CASSSGQYGYTF.

This chain links TRBV18 with TRBJ1-3, with D tentatively TRBD1 (6 bases). The CDR3 is made up of 16 amino acids. Germline CDR1 is KGHSH and CDR2 is LQKENI. V was trimmed by 6 bases and J by 4 bases, leaving 19 bases between them. This chain's CDR3 is CASSPTGLPRGNTIYF. The CDR3 region has the DNA TGTGCCAGCTCTCCCACAGGGCTTCCGCGGGGAAACACCATATATTTT.

The rearrangement uses TRBV3-1 (or the pseudogene TRBV3-2) and TRBJ2-1; no reliable D call. Germline values: CDR1 LGHDT, CDR2 YNNKEL (reference sequence). V lost 3 bases and J 5 bases, leaving 8 bases between the germline ends. The CDR3 is 13 amino acids. CDR3 residues: CASSHGLNNEQFF. In nucleotides, the CDR3 is TGTGCCAGCAGCCATGGTCTAAACAATGAGCAGTTCTTC.

The chain joins TRBV2 to TRBJ2-6, with D tentatively TRBD1 (6 bases). There are 15 residues in the CDR3. Germline lookup yields CDR1 SNHLY and CDR2 FYNNEI. V was cut by 6 bases and J by 4 bases, with 13 bases left in between. The CDR3 bases are TGTGCCAGCAGGTTACAGGGCCCCGGGGCCAACGTCCTGACTTTC. Its protein product is CASRLQGPGANVLTF.

The V and J genes are TRBV6-5 and TRBJ2-2, with no clear D. CDR1 and CDR2 (germline): MNHEY, SVGAGI. V was trimmed by 6 bases and J by 2 bases, leaving 10 bases between them. This CDR3 spans 14 amino acids. CDR3 sequence (DNA): TGTGCCAGCAGCCCGGGCCCTAACACCGGGGAGCTGTTTTTT. It codes for CASSPGPNTGELFF.

The chain carries TRBV2 and TRBJ2-1; 8 bases agree with TRBD2. This CDR3 is 15 amino acids long. V lost 4 bases, J lost 4 bases, and 6 bases stayed unmatched. CDR1 is SNHLY and CDR2 is FYNNEI in the germline V gene. This CDR3 reads CASSGRGGIYNEQFF. The DNA for the CDR3 is TGTGCCAGCAGTGGTCGGGGGGGGATATACAATGAGCAGTTCTTC.

The chain employs TRBV4-1 and TRBJ1-5, with D maybe TRBD1 (5 bases). The ends were cut back, 2 bases at V and 1 base at J, with 9 bases in the middle. The CDR3 spans 15 residues. Germline CDR1 is MGHRA and CDR2 is YSYEKL. This CDR3 is CASSQQGASNQPQHF. The CDR3 region has the DNA TGCGCCAGCAGCCAACAGGGCGCGAGCAATCAGCCCCAGCATTTT.

The rearrangement uses TRBV5-4 and TRBJ2-5, with no clear D. Germline V gene lookup returns CDR1 SGHNT and CDR2 YYREEE (reference sequence). This CDR3 region has 12 residues. Between the trimmed V and J ends, which lost 6 bases and 4 bases, there was a span of 10 bases. In DNA, the CDR3 is TGTGCCAGCACCATACTCGGAGAGACCCAGTACTTC. Its protein is CASTILGETQYF.

This chain connects TRBV29-1 to TRBJ2-3; TRBD2 matches at 13 bases. Germline CDR1 SQVTM, CDR2 ANQGSEA. This CDR3 spans 15 amino acids. The trim removed 5 bases at V and 6 bases at J, leaving 8 bases unmatched. CDR3 nucleotide sequence: TGCAGCGTTTGGGGACTAGCGGGACCACCCGATACGCAGTATTTT. Protein product: CSVWGLAGPPDTQYF.

The chain joins TRBV6-5 to TRBJ1-2; D gene ambiguous. The germline V and J ends were trimmed by 2 bases and 8 bases, with 12 bases remaining between them. The CDR3 runs to 13 residues. CDR1 and CDR2 from the germline V gene are MNHEY and SVGAGI. In DNA, the CDR3 is TGTGCCAGCAGTTACGCGGGTTTCGACGGCTACACCTTC. It yields the protein CASSYAGFDGYTF.

The sample holds a few counts of this clone. The chain is built from TRBV2 and TRBJ2-3, with D hard to call. Trimming took off 3 bases at V and 11 bases at J, with 21 bases between the two ends. The CDR3 is 15 amino acids. Germline CDR1 SNHLY, CDR2 FYNNEI. The CDR3 loop reads CASSDGEVAPGKQYF. CDR3 nucleotide sequence: TGTGCCAGCAGTGATGGCGAAGTCGCCCCTGGGAAGCAGTATTTT.

The CDR3 DNA follows: TGTGCCAGCAGCGTGACTGGGGCCAACGTCCTGACTTTC. It codes for CASSVTGANVLTF. The gene calls are TRBV9 and TRBJ2-6; D gene uncertain. The CDR3 consists of 13 residues. Germline CDR1 reads SGDLS; CDR2 reads YYNGEE. V lost 2 bases, J lost 2 bases, and 2 bases lay in between.

The chain employs TRBV2 and TRBJ1-1; D gene unclear. Trimming removed 3 bases at V and 0 bases at J, with 8 bases between. Germline CDR1 SNHLY, CDR2 FYNNEI. This CDR3 has 14 residues. CDR3 region: CASSDRVVNTEAFF. In DNA form, the CDR3 reads TGTGCCAGCAGTGATAGGGTGGTGAACACTGAAGCTTTCTTT.

The chain combines TRBV11-2 with TRBJ1-2, with a tentative D call TRBD1 (6 bases). The CDR3 runs to 13 residues. The germline V gene has CDR1 SGHAT and CDR2 FQNNGV. The germline V and J ends were trimmed by 6 bases and 3 bases, with 11 bases remaining between them. Here the CDR3 DNA reads TGTGCCAGCAGGTCAGGGGACTACTATGGCTACACCTTC. Amino acids: CASRSGDYYGYTF.